Presented here are 28 T cell receptor beta chains from one specimen sequenced in a study of blood T cells in healthy people across ages. Alongside a J-beta primer mix, a sample-barcoded 5' primer served in a second PCR lasting about 7 to 11 cycles. TCRdb fed the 5' RACE reads into MiXCR, producing one record per CDR3 protein. This sample has about 830,000 distinct CDR3 sequences, with around 62% found just once. Sample: blood. The origin of the receptors is a man younger than 45 in good health.

The chain carries TRBV7-2 and TRBJ2-5; D not resolved. The CDR3 has 16 residues. Trimming stripped 5 bases from V and 1 base from J, with 17 bases between. Germline loops: CDR1 SGHTA, CDR2 FQGNSA. The CDR3 DNA is TGTGCCAGCAGCAGACGTGCTACAGTTCCCCAAGAGACCCAGTACTTC. It codes for CASSRRATVPQETQYF.

The gene calls are TRBV11-3 and TRBJ2-1, with TRBD1 matching 12 bases. Germline CDR1 and CDR2: SGHNT and YENEEA. V shed 1 base, J shed 8 bases, and the junction held 6 bases outside the gene matches. This CDR3 spans 16 amino acids. The CDR3, as DNA: TGTGCCAGCAGCTTAGGGGGACAGGGGGCTGAGGATGAGCAGTTCTTC. Its protein is CASSLGGQGAEDEQFF.

V is TRBV3-1 and J is TRBJ2-7, with D unclear. The CDR3 spans 15 residues. The germline gives CDR1 LGHDT, CDR2 YNNKEL (reference sequence). Trimming stripped 4 bases from V and 3 bases from J, with 16 bases between. This CDR3 is CASSREVLDIYEQYF. In DNA form, the CDR3 reads TGTGCCAGCAGCCGAGAAGTTCTTGACATCTACGAGCAGTACTTC.

V gene TRBV20-1 combines with J gene TRBJ2-5; 7 nucleotides align to TRBD1. The CDR3 is made up of 14 amino acids. The trim removed 0 bases at V and 3 bases at J, leaving 4 bases unmatched. In germline, CDR1 is DFQATT, CDR2 SNEGSKA (reference sequence). CDR3: CSARELTGEETQYF. Here the CDR3 DNA reads TGCAGTGCTAGAGAACTAACAGGGGAAGAGACCCAGTACTTC.

The chain joins TRBV3-1 to TRBJ2-7, with a tentative D call TRBD1 (6 bases). V gave up 3 bases and J gave up 6 bases, with 12 bases separating them. This CDR3 is 13 amino acids long. The germline V gene has CDR1 LGHDT and CDR2 YNNKEL (reference sequence). As DNA, the CDR3 is TGTGCCAGCAGCCAGAACAGGGTGGGCGAGCAGTACTTC. Amino acids: CASSQNRVGEQYF.

This sequence joins TRBV20-1 and TRBJ2-3; 9 nucleotides agree with TRBD2. CDR1 DFQATT and CDR2 SNEGSKA come from the germline V gene (reference sequence). The CDR3 runs 17 residues. V was clipped by 6 bases and J by 1 base; unmatched bases: 14. The CDR3 bases are TGCAGTGCAAAGGGGGTTAGCGGGGGTAGACGCACAGATACGCAGTATTTT. It translates to CSAKGVSGGRRTDTQYF.

This chain links TRBV7-8 with TRBJ2-7; D is uncertain. The germline CDR1 and CDR2 sequences are SGHVS and FQNEAQ. Trimming shortened V by 5 bases and J by 0 bases, and 5 bases separated the two germline ends. The CDR3 covers 12 residues. CDR3 bases: TGTGCCAGCAGCCATGTCTCCTACGAGCAGTACTTC. Encoded protein: CASSHVSYEQYF.

Notes on this clonotype: Just one base apart from a much larger clone, this may be a read error. This chain links TRBV27 with TRBJ2-2; D not certain. Trimming cost V 7 bases and J 6 bases, with 12 bases left between them. This CDR3 region has 13 residues. Per germline, CDR1 MNHEY and CDR2 SMNVEV (reference sequence). CDR3 protein: CASIFTLAGELFF. DNA for the CDR3: TGTGCCAGCATTTTTACGCTAGCCGGGGAGCTGTTTTTT.

The chain joins TRBV6-5 to TRBJ2-5; maybe TRBD2 (5 bases). This CDR3 is 14 amino acids long. CDR1 and CDR2 (germline): MNHEY, SVGAGI. The V end lost 2 bases, the J end lost 7 bases, and 14 bases lay between the germline ends. In DNA, the CDR3 is TGTGCCAGCAGTTACGAGGGCCCCTGGGGGACCCAGTACTTC. Encoded protein: CASSYEGPWGTQYF.

This clonotype was found a few times. The chain uses TRBV20-1 and TRBJ2-5; either TRBD1 or TRBD2 may fit D (6 bases each). The CDR3 runs to 15 residues. Germline CDR1 and CDR2: DFQATT and SNEGSKA (reference sequence). Trimming took 0 bases from V and 3 from J, leaving 14 bases between them. This CDR3 is CSARDFMGGEETQYF. DNA of the CDR3: TGCAGTGCTAGAGATTTTATGGGGGGCGAAGAGACCCAGTACTTC.

The chain is built from TRBV18 and TRBJ1-5, with TRBD1 identical over 8 bases. This CDR3 has 14 amino acids. J was trimmed by 13 bases and V by 5 bases; bases with no gene match: 13. Germline lookup yields CDR1 KGHSH and CDR2 LQKENI. CDR3 sequence: CASSEQGADGGQHF. For the CDR3, the DNA is TGTGCCAGCTCAGAGCAGGGGGCCGACGGAGGGCAGCATTTT.

CDR3 DNA sequence: TGCGCCAGCAGTGAGCCCGGGGGGACCAAAAACATTCAGTACTTC. Protein sequence: CASSEPGGTKNIQYF. The J gene is TRBJ2-4, the V gene TRBV10-2, with 7 bases aligning to TRBD2. The length of the CDR3 is 15 residues. Trimming cost V 2 bases and J 2 bases; bases outside gene matches: 3. Germline assignment: CDR1 WSHSY and CDR2 SAAADI.

The CDR3 region has the DNA TGTGCCAGCAGCGTAGGGGCCGGAGACTATGGCTACACCTTC. Translating it yields CASSVGAGDYGYTF. J is TRBJ1-2 and V is TRBV9; D is unresolved. The germline CDR1 and CDR2 sequences are SGDLS and YYNGEE. This CDR3 is 14 amino acids long. V was shortened by 0 bases and J by 3 bases, with 9 bases between the two germline ends.

This rearrangement joins TRBV9 to TRBJ2-3; D uncertain. Looked up from germline, CDR1 is SGDLS and CDR2 is YYNGEE. The V gene lost 0 bases and the J gene lost 3 bases, with 11 bases spanning the gap. The CDR3 length is 15 residues. The CDR3 region has the DNA TGTGCCAGCAGCGTAGAGGGAACCGGTACAGATACGCAGTATTTT. This gives the protein CASSVEGTGTDTQYF.

The chain is built from TRBV6-2 or TRBV6-3 and TRBJ2-1; D remains unclear. V was shortened by 6 bases and J by 0 bases, with 6 bases between the two germline ends. This CDR3 is built from 13 residues. The germline gives CDR1 MNHEY, CDR2 SVGEGT. The CDR3 DNA reads as TGTGCCAGCAGGAACAGCTCCTACAATGAGCAGTTCTTC. Translating gives CASRNSSYNEQFF.

This clonotype was seen more than once but under ten times. The chain links TRBV12-3 or TRBV12-4 to TRBJ2-4, with D possibly TRBD1 on 6 matching bases. Gene TRBJ2-7 matches the end of the DNA better, so the J call may be wrong. This CDR3 region has 14 residues. Here the CDR3 reads CASSRPDRTYEQYF. The CDR3 region has the DNA TGTGCCAGCAGCCGACCGGACAGAACCTACGAGCAGTACTTC.

The V call is TRBV6-6, the J call TRBJ2-1; tentatively, D is TRBD2 (6 bases). This CDR3 contains 14 residues. Trimming took off 5 bases at V and 10 bases at J, with 18 bases between the two ends. Germline CDR1 and CDR2: MNHNY and SVGAGI (reference sequence). CDR3 bases: TGTGCCAGCAGTGGAGGGGCTAGTCGCGACGAGCAGTTCTTC. Residues: CASSGGASRDEQFF.

This clonotype was picked up a small number of times. V and J are TRBV7-2 and TRBJ2-1; TRBD2 matches at 7 bases. CDR3 length: 19 residues. Trimming removed 4 bases from V and 2 bases from J; junction bases left unmatched: 17. Per the germline V gene, CDR1 is SGHTA and CDR2 is FQGNSA. CDR3 residues: CASSSGIADRSGAYNEQFF. Here the CDR3 DNA reads TGTGCCAGCAGCTCCGGAATAGCGGACCGGAGCGGGGCCTACAATGAGCAGTTCTTC.

This clonotype has more than one count but fewer than ten. The chain combines TRBV4-3 with TRBJ1-1, with a possible D match to TRBD1 (6 bases). Germline V CDR1 and CDR2: LGHNA, YSLEER. The CDR3 runs 16 residues. V shed 2 bases and J shed 3 bases, with 16 bases lying between them. The CDR3 is CASSQTGGAWDTEAFF. The CDR3 bases are TGCGCCAGCAGCCAAACGGGGGGCGCTTGGGACACTGAAGCTTTCTTT.

This chain uses TRBV5-1 with TRBJ2-1, with D maybe TRBD1 (6 bases). The CDR3 covers 12 residues. V gave up 3 bases and J gave up 9 bases, with 10 bases separating them. The germline gives CDR1 SGHRS, CDR2 YFSETQ. CDR3 loop: CASSSGTPEQFF. In DNA form, the CDR3 reads TGCGCCAGCAGCTCCGGGACACCTGAGCAGTTCTTC.

The gene calls are TRBV7-9 and TRBJ2-7; TRBD1 agrees at 11 bases. CDR1 and CDR2 from the germline V gene are SEHNR and FQNEAQ (reference sequence). The CDR3 has 15 amino acids. The V segment lost 6 bases and the J segment 2 bases; nucleotides outside the gene matches: 6. CDR3 sequence reads: CASSRPGQGAYEQYF. The CDR3 DNA sequence: TGTGCCAGCAGTCGTCCGGGACAGGGGGCCTACGAGCAGTACTTC.

This chain joins TRBV2 and TRBJ2-3; no reliable D call. The V end was cut by 4 bases, the J end by 0 bases, with 5 bases between. The CDR3 is 13 amino acids. CDR1 SNHLY and CDR2 FYNNEI come from the germline V gene. The CDR3 reads CASSAESTDTQYF. CDR3 nucleotides: TGTGCCAGCAGTGCGGAGAGCACAGATACGCAGTATTTT.

This clonotype is a singleton in its sample. This chain joins TRBV6-2 or TRBV6-3 and TRBJ2-7; the D is unclear. The tail of the sequence fits TRBJ2-4 better, so the J call may be wrong. The CDR3 is made up of 12 amino acids. Germline-derived CDR1 and CDR2 are MNHEY and SVGEGT. The CDR3 nucleotides are TGTGCCAGCACTTCGGGCAAAAACATTCAGTACTTC. This sequence encodes CASTSGKNIQYF.

The chain uses TRBV20-1 and TRBJ2-1, with D possibly TRBD1 on 5 matching bases. The V gene lost 3 bases and the J gene lost 4 bases, with 13 bases spanning the gap. Per the germline V gene, CDR1 is DFQATT and CDR2 is SNEGSKA (reference sequence). This CDR3 contains 14 residues. CDR3 in DNA: TGCAGTGCTAGCGACAGTGCCCGGTACAATGAGCAGTTCTTC. Amino acids: CSASDSARYNEQFF.

J is TRBJ1-1 and V is TRBV28; D may be TRBD1 (6 bases). Trimming shortened V by 3 bases and J by 2 bases, and 10 bases separated the two germline ends. This CDR3 is built from 14 residues. Germline V gene lookup returns CDR1 MDHEN and CDR2 SYDVKM. The CDR3 here is CASSLGHVNTEAFF. The CDR3 coding sequence is TGTGCCAGCAGTTTGGGACACGTTAACACTGAAGCTTTCTTT.

This chain connects TRBV7-3 to TRBJ2-1; D perhaps matches TRBD1 (6 bases). The germline CDR1 and CDR2 sequences are SGHTA and FQGTGA. This CDR3 is built from 17 residues. Trimming left V 1 base short and J 4 bases short, with 17 bases between. CDR3 region: CASSLRRGGTLYNEQFF. CDR3 nucleotide sequence: TGTGCCAGCAGCTTAAGGAGAGGGGGAACGTTATACAATGAGCAGTTCTTC.

This clonotype was seen more than once but under ten times. This chain joins TRBV4-3 and TRBJ2-7; 10 bases agree with TRBD1. The CDR3 is made up of 15 amino acids. After removal of 6 bases from V and 0 bases from J, the junction contained 5 bases not matched to a gene. CDR1 LGHNA and CDR2 YSLEER come from the germline V gene. The CDR3 DNA reads as TGCGCCAGCAGTCCGACAGGGGGCCCCTCCTACGAGCAGTACTTC. Translating gives CASSPTGGPSYEQYF.

In the case of this clonotype: The junction departs from germline at one end; a sequencing error may be responsible. J is TRBJ2-3 and V is TRBV3-1; tentatively, D is TRBD2 (6 bases). Germline V gene sequence: CDR1 LGHDT, CDR2 YNNKEL (reference sequence). This CDR3 is built from 13 residues. This CDR3 is CASSFTAGDTQYF. The CDR3, as DNA: TGCGCCAGCAGCTTTACAGCGGGAGATACGCAGTATTTT.